This T cell receptor (beta chain) was identified in a study of CD8 T cells in ankylosing spondylitis. Points from the study as a whole: According to the report, clones linked to the disease were significantly enriched in matched synovial fluid samples taken from ankylosing spondylitis patients. A TCR beta motif of roughly 8 highly homologous variants seemed to mark ankylosing spondylitis blood.

This clonotype was found many times. Antigen specificity is unknown. V lost 5 bases, J lost 0 bases, and 11 bases lay in between. Germline assignment: CDR1 SQVTM and CDR2 ANQGSEA. There are 14 residues in the CDR3. MiXCR, run by TCRdb on the 5' RACE reads, gives a single entry per CDR3 protein. The repertoire holds around 490,000 distinct CDR3 sequences, with about 5.4% as singletons. Specimen: blood, either unsorted or a sorted T cell fraction (not recorded which). The TCR was taken from a male donor with ankylosing spondylitis. V and J are TRBV29-1 and TRBJ2-1; D perhaps matches TRBD2 (6 bases). The DNA for the CDR3 is TGCAGCGTTCGGGACTCCAGCTCCTACAATGAGCAGTTCTTC. It translates to CSVRDSSSYNEQFF.